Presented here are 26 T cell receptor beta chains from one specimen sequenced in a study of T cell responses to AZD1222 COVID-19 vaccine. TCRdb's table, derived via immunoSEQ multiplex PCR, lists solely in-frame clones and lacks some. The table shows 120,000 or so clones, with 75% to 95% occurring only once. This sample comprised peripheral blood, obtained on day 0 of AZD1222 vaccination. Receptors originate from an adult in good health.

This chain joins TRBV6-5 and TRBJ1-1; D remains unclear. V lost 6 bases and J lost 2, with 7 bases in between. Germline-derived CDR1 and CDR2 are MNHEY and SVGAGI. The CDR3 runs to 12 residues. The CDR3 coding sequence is TGTGCCAGCAGCGGGCGAAACACTGAAGCTTTCTTT. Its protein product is CASSGRNTEAFF.

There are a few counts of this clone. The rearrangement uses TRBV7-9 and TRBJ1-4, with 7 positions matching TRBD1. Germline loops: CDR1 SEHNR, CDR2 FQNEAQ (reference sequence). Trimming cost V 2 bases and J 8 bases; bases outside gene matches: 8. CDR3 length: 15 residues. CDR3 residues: CASSLSTGVEEKLFF. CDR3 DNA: TGTGCCAGCAGCTTATCTACAGGGGTCGAGGAAAAACTGTTTTTT.

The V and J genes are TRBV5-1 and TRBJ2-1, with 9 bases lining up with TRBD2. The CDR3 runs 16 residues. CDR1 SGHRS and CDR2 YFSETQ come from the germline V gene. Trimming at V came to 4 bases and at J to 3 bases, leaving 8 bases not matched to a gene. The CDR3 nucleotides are TGCGCCAGCAGCGCGGGACTAGCCCCGAGCTACAATGAGCAGTTCTTC. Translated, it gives CASSAGLAPSYNEQFF.

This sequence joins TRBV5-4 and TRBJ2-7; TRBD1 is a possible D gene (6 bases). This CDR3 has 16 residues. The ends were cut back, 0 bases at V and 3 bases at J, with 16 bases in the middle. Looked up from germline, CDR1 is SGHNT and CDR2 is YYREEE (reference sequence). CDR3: CASSLGGLVHLYEQYF. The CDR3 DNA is TGTGCCAGCAGCTTGGGGGGGCTAGTACATCTCTACGAGCAGTACTTC.

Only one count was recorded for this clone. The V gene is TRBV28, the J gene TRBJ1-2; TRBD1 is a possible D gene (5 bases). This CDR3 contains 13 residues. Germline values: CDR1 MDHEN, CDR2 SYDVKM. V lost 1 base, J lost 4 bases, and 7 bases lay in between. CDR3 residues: CASSLYQGYGYTF. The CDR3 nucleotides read TGTGCCAGCAGTTTATATCAGGGCTATGGCTACACCTTC.

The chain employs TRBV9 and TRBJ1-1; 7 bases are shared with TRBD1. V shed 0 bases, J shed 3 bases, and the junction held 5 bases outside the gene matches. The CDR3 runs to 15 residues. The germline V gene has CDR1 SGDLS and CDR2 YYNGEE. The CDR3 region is CASSVGGTADTEAFF. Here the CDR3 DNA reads TGTGCCAGCAGCGTAGGGGGGACAGCTGACACTGAAGCTTTCTTT. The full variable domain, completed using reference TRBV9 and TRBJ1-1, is DSGVTQTPKHLITATGQRVTLRCSPRSGDLSVYWYQQSLDQGLQFLIQYYNGEERAKGNILERFSAQQFPDLHSELNLSSLELGDSALYFCASSVGGTADTEAFFGQGTRLTVV.

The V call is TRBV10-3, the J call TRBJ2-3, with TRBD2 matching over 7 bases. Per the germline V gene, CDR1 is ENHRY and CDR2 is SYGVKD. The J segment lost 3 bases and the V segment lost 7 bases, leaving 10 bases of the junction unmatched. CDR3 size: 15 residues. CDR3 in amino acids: CAIKGAGRSTDTQYF. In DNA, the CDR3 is TGTGCCATCAAAGGAGCGGGAAGGTCGACAGATACGCAGTATTTT.

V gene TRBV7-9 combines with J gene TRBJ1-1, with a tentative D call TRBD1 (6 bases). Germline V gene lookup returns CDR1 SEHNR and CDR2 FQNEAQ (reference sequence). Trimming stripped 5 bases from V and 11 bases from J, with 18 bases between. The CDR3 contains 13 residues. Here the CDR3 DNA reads TGTGCCAGCAGCGGATACAGGGTTGGCGTGGCTTTCTTT. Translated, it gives CASSGYRVGVAFF.

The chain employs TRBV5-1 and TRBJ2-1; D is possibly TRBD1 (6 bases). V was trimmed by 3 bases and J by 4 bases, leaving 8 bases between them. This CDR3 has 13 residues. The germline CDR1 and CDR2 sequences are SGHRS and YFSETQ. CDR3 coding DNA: TGCGCCAGCAGCTCAGGGGCGTACAATGAGCAGTTCTTC. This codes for CASSSGAYNEQFF.

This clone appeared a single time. CDR3 sequence reads: CASSPEQGLRTEAFF. CDR3 DNA sequence: TGTGCCAGCAGCCCGGAACAGGGGTTAAGGACTGAAGCTTTCTTT. The chain uses TRBV5-4 and TRBJ1-1; 7 bases match TRBD1. Per germline, CDR1 SGHNT and CDR2 YYREEE (reference sequence). V dropped 4 bases and J dropped 5; count of bases not matched to a gene: 11. This CDR3 spans 15 amino acids.

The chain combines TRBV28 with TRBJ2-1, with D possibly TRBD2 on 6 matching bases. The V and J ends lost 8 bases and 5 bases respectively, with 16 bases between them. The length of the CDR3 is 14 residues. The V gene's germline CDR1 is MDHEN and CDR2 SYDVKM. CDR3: CASASGAMDNEQFF. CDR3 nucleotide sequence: TGTGCCAGCGCATCGGGAGCAATGGACAATGAGCAGTTCTTC.

CDR3 protein: CASSGLAASYEQYF. The CDR3 DNA sequence: TGTGCCAGCAGTGGACTAGCGGCTTCCTACGAGCAGTACTTC. The gene calls are TRBV6-2 or TRBV6-3 and TRBJ2-7; TRBD2 agrees at 10 bases. After removal of 5 bases from V and 1 base from J, the junction contained 2 bases not matched to a gene. The germline V gene has CDR1 MNHEY and CDR2 SVGEGT. The CDR3 spans 14 residues.

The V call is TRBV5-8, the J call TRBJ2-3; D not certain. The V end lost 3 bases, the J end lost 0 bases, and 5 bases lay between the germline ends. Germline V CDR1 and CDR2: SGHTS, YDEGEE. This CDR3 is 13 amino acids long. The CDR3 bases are TGTGCCAGCAGCTGGGGTAGCACAGATACGCAGTATTTT. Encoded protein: CASSWGSTDTQYF.

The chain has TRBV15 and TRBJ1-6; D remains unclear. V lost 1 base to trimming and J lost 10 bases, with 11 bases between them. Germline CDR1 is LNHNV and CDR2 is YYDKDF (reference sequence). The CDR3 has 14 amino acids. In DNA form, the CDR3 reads TGTGCCACCAGCAGAGGAGATGGGAGCTCACCCCTCCACTTT. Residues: CATSRGDGSSPLHF.

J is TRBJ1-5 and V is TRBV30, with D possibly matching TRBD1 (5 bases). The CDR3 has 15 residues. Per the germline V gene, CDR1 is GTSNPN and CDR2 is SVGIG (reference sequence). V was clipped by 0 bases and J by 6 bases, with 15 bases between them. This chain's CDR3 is CAWSVGRERGQPQHF. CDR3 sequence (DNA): TGTGCCTGGAGTGTGGGCAGGGAGCGAGGTCAGCCCCAGCATTTT.

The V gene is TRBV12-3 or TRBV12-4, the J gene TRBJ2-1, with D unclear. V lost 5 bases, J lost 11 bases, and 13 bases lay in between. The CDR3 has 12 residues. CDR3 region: CASSGAEAQQFF. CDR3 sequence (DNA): TGTGCCAGCAGTGGTGCGGAAGCCCAGCAGTTCTTC.

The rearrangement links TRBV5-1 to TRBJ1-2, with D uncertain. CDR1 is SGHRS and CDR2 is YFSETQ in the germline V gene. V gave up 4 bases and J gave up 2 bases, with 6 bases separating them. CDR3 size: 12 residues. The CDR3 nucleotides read TGCGCCAGCAGCGCCGAGAACTATGGCTACACCTTC. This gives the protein CASSAENYGYTF. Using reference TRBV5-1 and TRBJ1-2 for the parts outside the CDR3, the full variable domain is KAGVTQTPRYLIKTRGQQVTLSCSPISGHRSVSWYQQTPGQGLQFLFEYFSETQRNKGNFPGRFSGRQFSNSRSEMNVSTLELGDSALYLCASSAENYGYTFGSGTRLTVV.

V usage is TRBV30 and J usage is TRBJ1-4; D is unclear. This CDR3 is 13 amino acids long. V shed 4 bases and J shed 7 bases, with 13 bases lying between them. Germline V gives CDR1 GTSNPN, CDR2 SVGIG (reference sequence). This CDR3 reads CAWTRPSGEKLFF. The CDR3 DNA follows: TGTGCCTGGACAAGACCGTCCGGTGAAAAACTGTTTTTT.

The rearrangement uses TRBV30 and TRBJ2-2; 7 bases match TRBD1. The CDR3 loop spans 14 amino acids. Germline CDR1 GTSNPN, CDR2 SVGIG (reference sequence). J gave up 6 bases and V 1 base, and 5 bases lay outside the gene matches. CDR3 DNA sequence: TGTGCCTGGAGTGAACAGGGGTTCTCCGGGGAGCTGTTTTTT. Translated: CAWSEQGFSGELFF.

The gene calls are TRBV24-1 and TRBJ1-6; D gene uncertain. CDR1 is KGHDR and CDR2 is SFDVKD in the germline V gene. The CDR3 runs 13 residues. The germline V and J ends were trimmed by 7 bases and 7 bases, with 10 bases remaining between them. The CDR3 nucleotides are TGTGCCACCAGGAGATCCCAAAATTCACCCCTCCACTTT. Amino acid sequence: CATRRSQNSPLHF.

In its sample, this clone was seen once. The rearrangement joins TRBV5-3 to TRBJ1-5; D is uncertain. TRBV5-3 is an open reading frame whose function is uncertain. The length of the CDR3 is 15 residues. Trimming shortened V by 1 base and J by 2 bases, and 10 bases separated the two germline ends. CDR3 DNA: TGTGCCAGAAGCTTGAACAGACACGGCAATCAGCCCCAGCATTTT. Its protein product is CARSLNRHGNQPQHF.

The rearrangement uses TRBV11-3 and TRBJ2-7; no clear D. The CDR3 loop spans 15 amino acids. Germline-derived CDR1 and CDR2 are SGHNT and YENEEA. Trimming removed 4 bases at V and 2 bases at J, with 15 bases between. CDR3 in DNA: TGTGCCAGCAGCTGGCGGTGGGTATCGACCTACGAGCAGTACTTC. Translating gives CASSWRWVSTYEQYF.

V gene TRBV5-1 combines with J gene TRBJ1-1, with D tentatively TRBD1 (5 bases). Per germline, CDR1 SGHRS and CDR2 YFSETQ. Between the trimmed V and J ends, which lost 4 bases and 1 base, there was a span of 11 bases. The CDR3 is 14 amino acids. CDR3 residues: CASSPGPSNTEAFF. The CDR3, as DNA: TGCGCCAGCAGCCCGGGACCTTCGAACACTGAAGCTTTCTTT.

The CDR3 protein is CATSDFTGVSYNEQFF. The CDR3 coding sequence is TGTGCCACCAGTGATTTTACAGGGGTTAGTTACAATGAGCAGTTCTTC. V is TRBV24-1 and J is TRBJ2-1; 7 bases match TRBD1. This CDR3 is built from 16 residues. The V gene's germline CDR1 is KGHDR and CDR2 SFDVKD. Trimming at V came to 1 base and at J to 4 bases, leaving 6 bases not matched to a gene.

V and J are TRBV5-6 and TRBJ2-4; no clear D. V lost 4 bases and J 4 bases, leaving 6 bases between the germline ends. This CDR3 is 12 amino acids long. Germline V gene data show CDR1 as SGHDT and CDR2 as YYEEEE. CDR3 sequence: CASSVQKNIQYF. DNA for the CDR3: TGTGCCAGCAGCGTTCAGAAAAACATTCAGTACTTC.

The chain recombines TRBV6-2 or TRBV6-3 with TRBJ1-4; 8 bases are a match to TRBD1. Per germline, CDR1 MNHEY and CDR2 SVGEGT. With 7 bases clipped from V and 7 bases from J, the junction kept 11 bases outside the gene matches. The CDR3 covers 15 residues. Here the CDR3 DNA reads TGTGCCAGCACCCCCGGCGGGACAGGAGGTGAAAAACTGTTTTTT. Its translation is CASTPGGTGGEKLFF.